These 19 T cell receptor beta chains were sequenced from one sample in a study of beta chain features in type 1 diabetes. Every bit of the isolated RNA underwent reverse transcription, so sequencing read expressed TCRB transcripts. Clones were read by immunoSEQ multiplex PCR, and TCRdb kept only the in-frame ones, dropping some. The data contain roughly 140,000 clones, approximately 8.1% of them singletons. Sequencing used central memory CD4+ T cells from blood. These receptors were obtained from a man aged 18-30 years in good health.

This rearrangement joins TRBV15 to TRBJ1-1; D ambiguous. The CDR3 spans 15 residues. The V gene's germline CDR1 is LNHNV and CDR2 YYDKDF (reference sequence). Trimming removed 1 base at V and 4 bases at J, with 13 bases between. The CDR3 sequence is CATSRGTALGTEAFF. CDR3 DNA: TGTGCCACCAGCAGAGGCACAGCCCTGGGCACTGAAGCTTTCTTT.

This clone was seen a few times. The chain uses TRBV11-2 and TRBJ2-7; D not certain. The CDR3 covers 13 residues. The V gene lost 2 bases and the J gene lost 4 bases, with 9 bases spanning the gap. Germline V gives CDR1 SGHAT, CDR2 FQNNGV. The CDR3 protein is CASSLSSDYEQYF. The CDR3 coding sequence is TGTGCCAGCAGCTTATCCTCAGATTACGAGCAGTACTTC. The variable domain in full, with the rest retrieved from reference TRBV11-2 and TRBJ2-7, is EAGVAQSPRYKIIEKRQSVAFWCNPISGHATLYWYQQILGQGPKLLIQFQNNGVVDDSQLPKDRFSAERLKGVDSTLKIQPAKLEDSAVYLCASSLSSDYEQYFGPGTRLTVT.

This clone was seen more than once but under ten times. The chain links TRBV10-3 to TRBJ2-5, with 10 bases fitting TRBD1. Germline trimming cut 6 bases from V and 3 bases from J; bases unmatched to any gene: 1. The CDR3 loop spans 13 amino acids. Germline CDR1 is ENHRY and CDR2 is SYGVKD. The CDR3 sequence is CAIRGTGEETQYF. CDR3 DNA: TGTGCCATCAGGGGGACAGGGGAAGAGACCCAGTACTTC.

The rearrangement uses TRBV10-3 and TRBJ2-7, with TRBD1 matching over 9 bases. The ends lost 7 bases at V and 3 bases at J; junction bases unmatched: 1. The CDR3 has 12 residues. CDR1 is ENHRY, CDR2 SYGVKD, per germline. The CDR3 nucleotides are TGTGCCATCAAGGGACAGGGCTACGAGCAGTACTTC. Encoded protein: CAIKGQGYEQYF.

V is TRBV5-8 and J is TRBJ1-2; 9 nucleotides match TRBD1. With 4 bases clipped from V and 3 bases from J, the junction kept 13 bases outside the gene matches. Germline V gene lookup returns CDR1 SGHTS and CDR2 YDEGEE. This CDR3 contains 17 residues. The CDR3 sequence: CASSPFSGTGNYYGYTF. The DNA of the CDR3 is TGTGCCAGCAGCCCTTTTTCGGGGACAGGGAACTACTATGGCTACACCTTC.

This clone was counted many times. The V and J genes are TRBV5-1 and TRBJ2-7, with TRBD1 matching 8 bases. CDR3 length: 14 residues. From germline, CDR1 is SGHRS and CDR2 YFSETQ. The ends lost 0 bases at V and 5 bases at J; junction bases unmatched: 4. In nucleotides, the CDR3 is TGCGCCAGCAGCTTGGGACAGGGGTTGGACGAGCAGTACTTC. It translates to CASSLGQGLDEQYF.

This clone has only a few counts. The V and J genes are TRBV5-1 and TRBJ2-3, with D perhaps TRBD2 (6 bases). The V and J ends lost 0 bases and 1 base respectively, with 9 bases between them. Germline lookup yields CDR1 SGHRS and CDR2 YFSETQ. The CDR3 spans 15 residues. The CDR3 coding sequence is TGCGCCAGCAGCTTGGTTCCGGGGGGCACAGATACGCAGTATTTT. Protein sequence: CASSLVPGGTDTQYF. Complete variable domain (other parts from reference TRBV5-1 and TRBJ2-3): KAGVTQTPRYLIKTRGQQVTLSCSPISGHRSVSWYQQTPGQGLQFLFEYFSETQRNKGNFPGRFSGRQFSNSRSEMNVSTLELGDSALYLCASSLVPGGTDTQYFGPGTRLTVL.

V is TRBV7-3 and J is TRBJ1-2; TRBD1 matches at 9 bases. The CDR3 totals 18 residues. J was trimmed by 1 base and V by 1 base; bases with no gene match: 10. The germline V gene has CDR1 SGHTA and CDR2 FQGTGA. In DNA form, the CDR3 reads TGTGCCAGCAGCTTAAGGGGAGGCGACAGGGGGAATAACTATGGCTACACCTTC. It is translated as CASSLRGGDRGNNYGYTF.

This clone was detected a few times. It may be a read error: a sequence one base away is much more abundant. The CDR3, as DNA: TGTGCCAGCAACTCGGACAGAAACAATGAGCAGTTCTTC. This codes for CASNSDRNNEQFF. The chain recombines TRBV9 with TRBJ2-1; tentatively, D is TRBD1 (6 bases). The CDR3 is made up of 13 amino acids. V lost 6 bases and J 5 bases, leaving 12 bases between the germline ends. The germline V gene has CDR1 SGDLS and CDR2 YYNGEE.

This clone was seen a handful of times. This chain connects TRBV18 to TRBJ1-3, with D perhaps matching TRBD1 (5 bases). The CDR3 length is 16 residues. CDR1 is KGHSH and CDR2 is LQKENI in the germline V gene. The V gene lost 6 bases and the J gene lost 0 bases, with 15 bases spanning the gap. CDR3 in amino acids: CASSEGLASSGNTIYF. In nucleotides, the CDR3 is TGTGCCAGCTCGGAGGGGTTGGCGTCCTCTGGAAACACCATATATTTT.

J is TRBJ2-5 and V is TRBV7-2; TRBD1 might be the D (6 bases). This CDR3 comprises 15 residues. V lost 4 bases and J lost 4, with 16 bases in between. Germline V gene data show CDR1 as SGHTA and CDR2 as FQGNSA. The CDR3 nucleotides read TGTGCCAGCAGCTACTGGACAGACCTGGGAGAGACCCAGTACTTC. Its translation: CASSYWTDLGETQYF.

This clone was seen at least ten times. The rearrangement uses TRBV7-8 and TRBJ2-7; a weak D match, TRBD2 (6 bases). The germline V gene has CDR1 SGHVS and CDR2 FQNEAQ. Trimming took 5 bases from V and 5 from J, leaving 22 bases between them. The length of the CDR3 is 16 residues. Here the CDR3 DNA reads TGTGCCAGCAGCCAAAAGCGGGCAGGGAGTAGCCACGAGCAGTACTTC. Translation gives CASSQKRAGSSHEQYF.

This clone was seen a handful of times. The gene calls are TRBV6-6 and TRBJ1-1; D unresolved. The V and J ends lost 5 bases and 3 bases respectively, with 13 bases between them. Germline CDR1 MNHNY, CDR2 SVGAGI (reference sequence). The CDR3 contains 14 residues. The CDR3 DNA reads TGTGCCAGCAGTCCGGCGGGGAGGGACACTGAAGCTTTCTTT. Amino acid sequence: CASSPAGRDTEAFF.

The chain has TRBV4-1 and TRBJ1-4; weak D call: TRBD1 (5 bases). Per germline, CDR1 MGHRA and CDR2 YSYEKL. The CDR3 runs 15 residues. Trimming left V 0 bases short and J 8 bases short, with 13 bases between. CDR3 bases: TGCGCCAGCAGCCAAGATGGGCAGGGCCGCGAAAAACTGTTTTTT. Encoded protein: CASSQDGQGREKLFF.

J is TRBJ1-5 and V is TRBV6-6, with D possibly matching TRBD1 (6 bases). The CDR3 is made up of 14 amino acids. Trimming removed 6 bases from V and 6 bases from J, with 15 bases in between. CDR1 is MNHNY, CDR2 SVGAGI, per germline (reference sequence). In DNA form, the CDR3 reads TGTGCCAGCAGCGGACTAGGGGGGCGTCAGCCCCAGCATTTT. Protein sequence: CASSGLGGRQPQHF.

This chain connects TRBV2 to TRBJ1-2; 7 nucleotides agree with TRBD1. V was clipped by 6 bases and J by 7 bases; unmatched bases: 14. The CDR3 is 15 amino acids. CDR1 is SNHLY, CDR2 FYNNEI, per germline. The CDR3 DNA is TGTGCCAGCAGCGATAAGGGGGCAAGAGTTGGTGGCTACACCTTC. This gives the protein CASSDKGARVGGYTF.

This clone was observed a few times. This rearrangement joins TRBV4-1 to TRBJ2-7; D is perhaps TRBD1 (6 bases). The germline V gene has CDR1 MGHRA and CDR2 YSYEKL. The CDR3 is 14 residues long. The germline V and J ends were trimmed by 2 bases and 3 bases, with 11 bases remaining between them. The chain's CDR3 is CASSQPDRLYEQYF. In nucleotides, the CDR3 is TGCGCCAGCAGCCAACCGGACAGACTCTACGAGCAGTACTTC.

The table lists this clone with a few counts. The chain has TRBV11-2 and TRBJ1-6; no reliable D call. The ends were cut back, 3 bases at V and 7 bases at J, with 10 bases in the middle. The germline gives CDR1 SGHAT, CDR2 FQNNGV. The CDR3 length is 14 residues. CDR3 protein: CASSFLGGNSPLHF. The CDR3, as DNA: TGTGCCAGCAGCTTCCTGGGCGGGAATTCACCCCTCCACTTT.

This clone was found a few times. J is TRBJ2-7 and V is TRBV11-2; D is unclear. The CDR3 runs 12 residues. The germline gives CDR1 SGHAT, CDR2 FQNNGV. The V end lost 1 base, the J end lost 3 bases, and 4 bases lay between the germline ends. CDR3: CASSLVSYEQYF. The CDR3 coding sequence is TGTGCCAGCAGCTTAGTTAGCTACGAGCAGTACTTC.